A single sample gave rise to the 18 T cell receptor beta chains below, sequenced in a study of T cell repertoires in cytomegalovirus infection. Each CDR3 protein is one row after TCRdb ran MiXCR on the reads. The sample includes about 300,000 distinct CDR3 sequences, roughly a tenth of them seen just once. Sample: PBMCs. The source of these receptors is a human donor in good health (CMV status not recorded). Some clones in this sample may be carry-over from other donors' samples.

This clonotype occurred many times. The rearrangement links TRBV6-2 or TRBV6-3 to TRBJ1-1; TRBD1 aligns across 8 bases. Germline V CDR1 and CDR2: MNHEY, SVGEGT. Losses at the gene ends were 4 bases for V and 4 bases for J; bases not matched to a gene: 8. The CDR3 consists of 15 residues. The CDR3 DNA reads TGTGCCAGCAGTTTTTCAGGGGGCGGAAGCACTGAAGCTTTCTTT. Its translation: CASSFSGGGSTEAFF.

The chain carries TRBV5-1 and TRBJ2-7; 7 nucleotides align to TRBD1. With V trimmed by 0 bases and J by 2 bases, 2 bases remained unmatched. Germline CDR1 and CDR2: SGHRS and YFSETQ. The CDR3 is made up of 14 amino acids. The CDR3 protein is CASSLDGTAYEQYV. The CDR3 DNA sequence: TGCGCCAGCAGCTTGGATGGGACAGCCTACGAGCAGTACGTC.

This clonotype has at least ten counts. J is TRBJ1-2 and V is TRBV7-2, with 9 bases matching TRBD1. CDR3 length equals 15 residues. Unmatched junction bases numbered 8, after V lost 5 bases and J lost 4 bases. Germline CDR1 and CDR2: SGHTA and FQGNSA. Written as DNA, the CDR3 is TGTGCCAGCAGCCTACCGGGACAGGGCGTCTATGGCTACACCTTC. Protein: CASSLPGQGVYGYTF.

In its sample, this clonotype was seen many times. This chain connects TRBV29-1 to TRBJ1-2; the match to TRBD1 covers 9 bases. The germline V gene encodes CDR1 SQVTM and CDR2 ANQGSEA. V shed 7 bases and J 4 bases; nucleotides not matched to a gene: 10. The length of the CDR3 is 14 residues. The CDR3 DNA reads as TGCAGCGCGGGACAGGGCGCAGTGGTCTATGGCTACACCTTC. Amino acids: CSAGQGAVVYGYTF.

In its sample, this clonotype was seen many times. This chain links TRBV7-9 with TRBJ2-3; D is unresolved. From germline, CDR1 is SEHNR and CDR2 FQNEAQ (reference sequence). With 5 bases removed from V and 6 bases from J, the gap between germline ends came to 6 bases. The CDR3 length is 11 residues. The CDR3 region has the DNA TGTGCCAGCAGCCCCATGGATACGCAGTATTTT. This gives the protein CASSPMDTQYF.

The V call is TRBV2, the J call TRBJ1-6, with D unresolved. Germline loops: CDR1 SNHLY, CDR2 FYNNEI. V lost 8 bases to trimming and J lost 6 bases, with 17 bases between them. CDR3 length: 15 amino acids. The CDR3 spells CASRAESFSNSPLHF. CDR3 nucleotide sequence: TGTGCCAGCCGAGCGGAGTCGTTTAGTAATTCACCCCTCCACTTT.

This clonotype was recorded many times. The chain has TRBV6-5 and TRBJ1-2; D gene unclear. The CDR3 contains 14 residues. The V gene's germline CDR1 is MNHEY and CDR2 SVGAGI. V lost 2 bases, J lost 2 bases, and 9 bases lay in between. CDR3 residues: CASSYDGSNYGYTF. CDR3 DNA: TGTGCCAGCAGTTACGACGGGTCCAACTATGGCTACACCTTC.

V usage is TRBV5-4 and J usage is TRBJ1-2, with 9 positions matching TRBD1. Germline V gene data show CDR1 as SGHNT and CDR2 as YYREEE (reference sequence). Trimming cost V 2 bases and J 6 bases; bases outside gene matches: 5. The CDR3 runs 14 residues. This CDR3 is CASSFGTGYDGYTF. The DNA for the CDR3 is TGTGCCAGCAGCTTCGGGACAGGGTACGATGGCTACACCTTC. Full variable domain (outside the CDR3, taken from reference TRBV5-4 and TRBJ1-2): ETGVTQSPTHLIKTRGQQVTLRCSSQSGHNTVSWYQQALGQGPQFIFQYYREEENGRGNFPPRFSGLQFPNYSSELNVNALELDDSALYLCASSFGTGYDGYTFGSGTRLTVV.

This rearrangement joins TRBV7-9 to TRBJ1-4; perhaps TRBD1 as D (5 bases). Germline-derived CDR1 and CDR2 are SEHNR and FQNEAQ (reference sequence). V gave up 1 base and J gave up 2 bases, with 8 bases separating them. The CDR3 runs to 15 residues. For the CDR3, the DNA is TGTGCCAGCAGCTTAGTGGAGGGGACTAATGAAAAACTGTTTTTT. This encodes CASSLVEGTNEKLFF.

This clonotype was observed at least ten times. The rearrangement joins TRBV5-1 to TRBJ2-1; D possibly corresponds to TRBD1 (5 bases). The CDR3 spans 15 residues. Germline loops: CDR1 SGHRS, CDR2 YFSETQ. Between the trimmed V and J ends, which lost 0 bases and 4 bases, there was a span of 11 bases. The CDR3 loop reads CASSLVVGQYNEQFF. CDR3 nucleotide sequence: TGCGCCAGCAGCTTGGTGGTGGGGCAATACAATGAGCAGTTCTTC.

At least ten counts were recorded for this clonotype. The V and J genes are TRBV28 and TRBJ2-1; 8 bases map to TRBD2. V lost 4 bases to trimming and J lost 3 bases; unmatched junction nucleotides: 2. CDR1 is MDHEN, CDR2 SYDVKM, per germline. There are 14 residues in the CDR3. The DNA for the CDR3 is TGTGCCAGCAGTTGGCGGGGGGTCTACAATGAGCAGTTCTTC. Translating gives CASSWRGVYNEQFF.

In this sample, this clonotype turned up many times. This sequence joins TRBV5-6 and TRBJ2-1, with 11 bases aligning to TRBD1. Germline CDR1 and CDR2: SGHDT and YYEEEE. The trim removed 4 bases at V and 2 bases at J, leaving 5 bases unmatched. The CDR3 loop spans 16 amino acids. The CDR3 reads CASSKGQGAAYNEQFF. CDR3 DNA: TGTGCCAGCAGCAAAGGACAGGGGGCGGCCTACAATGAGCAGTTCTTC.

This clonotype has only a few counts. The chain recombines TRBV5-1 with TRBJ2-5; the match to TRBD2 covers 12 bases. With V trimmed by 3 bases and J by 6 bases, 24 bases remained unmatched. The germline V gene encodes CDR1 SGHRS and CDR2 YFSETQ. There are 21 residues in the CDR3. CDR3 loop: CASSSPIRQTSGGGLGKTQYF. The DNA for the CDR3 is TGCGCCAGCAGCTCCCCTATAAGACAGACTAGCGGGGGCGGCCTCGGAAAGACCCAGTACTTC.

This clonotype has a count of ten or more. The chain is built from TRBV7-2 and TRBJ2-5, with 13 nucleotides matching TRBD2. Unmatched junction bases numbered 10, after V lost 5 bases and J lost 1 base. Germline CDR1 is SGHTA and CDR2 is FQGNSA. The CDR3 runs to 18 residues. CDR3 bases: TGTGCCAGCAGCGTAGGGGGGGGACTAGCGGGGCGCCAAGAGACCCAGTACTTC. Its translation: CASSVGGGLAGRQETQYF.

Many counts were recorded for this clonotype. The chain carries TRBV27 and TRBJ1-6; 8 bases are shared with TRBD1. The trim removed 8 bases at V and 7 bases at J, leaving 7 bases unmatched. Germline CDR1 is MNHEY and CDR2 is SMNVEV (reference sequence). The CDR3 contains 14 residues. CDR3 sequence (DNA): TGTGCCAGCCATGGACAGGGACGGAATTCACCCCTCCACTTT. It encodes CASHGQGRNSPLHF.

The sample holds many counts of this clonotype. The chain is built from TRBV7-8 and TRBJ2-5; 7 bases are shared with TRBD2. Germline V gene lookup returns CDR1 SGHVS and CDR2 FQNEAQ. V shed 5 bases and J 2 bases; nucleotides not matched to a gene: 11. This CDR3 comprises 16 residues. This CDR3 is CASSRKWVAGQETQYF. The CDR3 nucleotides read TGTGCCAGCAGCCGAAAATGGGTAGCGGGTCAAGAGACCCAGTACTTC.

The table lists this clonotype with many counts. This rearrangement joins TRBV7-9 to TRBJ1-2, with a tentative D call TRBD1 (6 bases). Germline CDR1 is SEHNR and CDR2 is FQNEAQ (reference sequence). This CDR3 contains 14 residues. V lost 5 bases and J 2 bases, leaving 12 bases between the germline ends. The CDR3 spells CASSHPGVNYGYTF. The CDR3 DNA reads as TGTGCCAGCAGCCATCCAGGGGTCAACTATGGCTACACCTTC.

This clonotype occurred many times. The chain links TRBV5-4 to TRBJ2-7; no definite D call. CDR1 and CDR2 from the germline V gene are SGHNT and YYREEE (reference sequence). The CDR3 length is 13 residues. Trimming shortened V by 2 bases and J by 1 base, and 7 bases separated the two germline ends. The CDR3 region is CASSFHASYEQYF. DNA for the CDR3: TGTGCCAGCAGCTTCCACGCGTCCTACGAGCAGTACTTC.